The 9 T cell receptor beta chains below all came from one sample that was sequenced in a study of graft-versus-host responses after intestinal transplantation. Some clones are missing from TCRdb's copy, which holds only in-frame ones; the method was immunoSEQ multiplex PCR. The sample lists 70,000 or so clones; approximately 87% were seen once. No antigen has been identified for these receptors. This specimen consisted of unstimulated CD4+ T cells sorted from spleen or lymph node cells, obtained before transplant. Source of these receptors: a human donor who was the organ donor for an intestinal transplant.

The chain uses TRBV4-2 and TRBJ2-1; TRBD2 matches at 9 bases. Germline V lookup: CDR1 LGHNA, CDR2 YNFKEQ. The CDR3 totals 14 residues. The V gene end was trimmed by 3 bases and the J gene end by 3 bases; junction bases not matched to a gene: 0. CDR3 DNA sequence: TGTGCCAGCAGCCAGCGGGGGGGCTACAATGAGCAGTTCTTC. Translating gives CASSQRGGYNEQFF.

This rearrangement joins TRBV6-1 to TRBJ1-6; D may be TRBD1 (6 bases). The V end lost 2 bases, the J end lost 11 bases, and 13 bases lay between the germline ends. Germline values: CDR1 MNHNS, CDR2 SASEGT. The length of the CDR3 is 14 residues. The CDR3 coding sequence is TGTGCCAGCAGTGAAAGGACAGTAGGTCCACCCCTCCACTTT. As protein: CASSERTVGPPLHF.

The chain is built from TRBV5-1 and TRBJ1-2; 9 bases align to TRBD1. Germline V CDR1 and CDR2: SGHRS, YFSETQ. CDR3 length equals 16 residues. With V trimmed by 0 bases and J by 9 bases, 12 bases remained unmatched. The CDR3 is CASSLEPPTGGWRYTF. The CDR3 DNA reads as TGCGCCAGCAGCTTGGAACCCCCCACAGGGGGCTGGCGCTACACCTTC. Using reference TRBV5-1 and TRBJ1-2 for the parts outside the CDR3, the full variable domain is KAGVTQTPRYLIKTRGQQVTLSCSPISGHRSVSWYQQTPGQGLQFLFEYFSETQRNKGNFPGRFSGRQFSNSRSEMNVSTLELGDSALYLCASSLEPPTGGWRYTFGSGTRLTVV.

This clone was seen a few times. The V gene is TRBV7-8, the J gene TRBJ2-5; D remains unclear. CDR1 and CDR2 from the germline V gene are SGHVS and FQNEAQ. The CDR3 runs 14 residues. Deletions cut 6 bases from V and 1 base from J, with 12 bases between. This CDR3 reads CASRKAASQETQYF. The DNA of the CDR3 is TGTGCCAGCAGAAAGGCGGCTAGCCAAGAGACCCAGTACTTC.

The gene calls are TRBV5-8 and TRBJ2-3; a weak D match, TRBD2 (7 bases). The CDR3 runs 15 residues. V dropped 3 bases and J dropped 3 bases, with 14 bases sitting between them. Germline CDR1 reads SGHTS; CDR2 reads YDEGEE. The CDR3 protein is CASSWGAGETDTQYF. The CDR3 nucleotides are TGTGCCAGCAGCTGGGGGGCGGGGGAAACAGATACGCAGTATTTT.

The gene calls are TRBV7-2 and TRBJ2-3; 8 nucleotides line up with TRBD2. Trimming took 4 bases from V and 2 from J; bases not matched to a gene: 5. CDR3 length: 15 residues. Germline V lookup: CDR1 SGHTA, CDR2 FQGNSA. CDR3 DNA sequence: TGTGCCAGCAGCTCCCTCGGGGGGGCCACAGATACGCAGTATTTT. The encoded protein is CASSSLGGATDTQYF.

This rearrangement joins TRBV4-3 to TRBJ2-3; TRBD2 might be the D (7 bases). Germline V gene sequence: CDR1 LGHNA, CDR2 YSLEER. V lost 0 bases to trimming and J lost 6 bases, with 19 bases between them. The CDR3 is 17 amino acids. This CDR3 is CASSQDGGPSPADTQYF. In DNA form, the CDR3 reads TGCGCCAGCAGCCAAGACGGGGGGCCATCCCCTGCCGATACGCAGTATTTT.

The rearrangement joins TRBV19 to TRBJ1-6, with 8 positions matching TRBD1. The V and J ends lost 3 bases and 10 bases, in that order; junction bases with no gene match: 8. CDR1 LNHDA and CDR2 SQIVND come from the germline V gene (reference sequence). The CDR3 covers 15 residues. This CDR3 is CASSIAGGDLSPLHF. In DNA form, the CDR3 reads TGTGCCAGTAGTATCGCAGGGGGCGACCTCTCACCCCTCCACTTT.

The rearrangement joins TRBV14 to TRBJ1-1; D gene uncertain. This CDR3 has 13 amino acids. Germline V gives CDR1 SGHDN, CDR2 FVKESK. The V gene lost 6 bases and the J gene lost 4 bases, with 12 bases spanning the gap. The CDR3 reads CASRAGGLTEAFF. CDR3 DNA: TGTGCCAGCAGAGCGGGAGGTCTCACTGAAGCTTTCTTT.